A single sample gave rise to the 21 T cell receptor beta chains below, sequenced in a study of blood T cell repertoires in COVID-19. Using immunoSEQ multiplex PCR, the repertoire was profiled, and TCRdb retains in-frame clones only, with some absent. The top ten clones hold 0.45% to 0.65% of a sample with about 200,000 clones, about nine tenths of them seen once. The sample taken for sequencing was peripheral blood. The receptors here all came from a man between 45 and 60 years old with acute or convalescent COVID-19.

In DNA, the CDR3 is TGTGCCAGCAGCGTATCAGTTCCCCAGGGGGCTGACAATGAGCAGTTCTTC. It encodes CASSVSVPQGADNEQFF. The chain links TRBV9 to TRBJ2-1; 8 bases align to TRBD1. Trimming removed 1 base from V and 5 bases from J; junction bases left unmatched: 11. Per the germline V gene, CDR1 is SGDLS and CDR2 is YYNGEE. CDR3 size: 17 residues.

Regarding this clone: Within the sample, other DNA sequences also encode this same CDR3. This chain connects TRBV2 to TRBJ1-1, with 10 bases lining up with TRBD1. The length of the CDR3 is 13 residues. The V segment lost 6 bases and the J segment 4 bases; nucleotides outside the gene matches: 2. Germline CDR1 and CDR2: SNHLY and FYNNEI. The CDR3 DNA sequence: TGTGCCAGCAGCGGACAGGGGGGCACTGAAGCTTTCTTT. Translation gives CASSGQGGTEAFF. Full variable domain (remainder filled in from reference TRBV2 and TRBJ1-1): EPEVTQTPSHQVTQMGQEVILRCVPISNHLYFYWYRQILGQKVEFLVSFYNNEISEKSEIFDDQFSVERPDGSNFTLKIRSTKLEDSAMYFCASSGQGGTEAFFGQGTRLTVV.

The genes are TRBV5-1 and TRBJ1-6; no clear D. This CDR3 is 13 amino acids long. Deletions cut 7 bases from V and 5 bases from J, with 10 bases between. In germline, CDR1 is SGHRS, CDR2 YFSETQ. CDR3 bases: TGCGCCAGCCGTCTATCTGATAATTCACCCCTCCACTTT. It specifies CASRLSDNSPLHF. Full variable domain (rest looked up from reference TRBV5-1 and TRBJ1-6): KAGVTQTPRYLIKTRGQQVTLSCSPISGHRSVSWYQQTPGQGLQFLFEYFSETQRNKGNFPGRFSGRQFSNSRSEMNVSTLELGDSALYLCASRLSDNSPLHFGNGTRLTVT.

The chain is built from TRBV15 and TRBJ2-5, with 14 bases lining up with TRBD2. The trim removed 3 bases at V and 2 bases at J, leaving 11 bases unmatched. CDR3 length: 19 amino acids. Looked up from germline, CDR1 is LNHNV and CDR2 is YYDKDF (reference sequence). CDR3 sequence reads: CATSRGLGLAGAGQETQYF. The CDR3 DNA reads TGTGCCACCAGCAGGGGATTGGGACTAGCGGGAGCGGGGCAAGAGACCCAGTACTTC. Using reference TRBV15 and TRBJ2-5 for the parts outside the CDR3, the full variable domain is DAMVIQNPRYQVTQFGKPVTLSCSQTLNHNVMYWYQQKSSQAPKLLFHYYDKDFNNEADTPDNFQSRRPNTSFCFLDIRSPGLGDTAMYLCATSRGLGLAGAGQETQYFGPGTRLLVL.

The chain employs TRBV2 and TRBJ2-7; D unresolved. CDR1 is SNHLY, CDR2 FYNNEI, per germline. Trimming removed 4 bases from V and 3 bases from J, with 10 bases in between. This CDR3 has 13 amino acids. The CDR3 region is CASSVVESYEQYV. In DNA, the CDR3 is TGTGCCAGCAGTGTTGTAGAAAGCTACGAGCAGTACGTC.

Only one count was recorded for this clone. The chain recombines TRBV4-1 with TRBJ1-5; no clear D. The CDR3 is 16 amino acids. V was cut by 4 bases and J by 3 bases, with 16 bases left in between. Germline V gives CDR1 MGHRA, CDR2 YSYEKL. The CDR3 here is CASSPFGGANNQPQHF. DNA for the CDR3: TGCGCCAGCAGCCCTTTCGGAGGCGCCAACAATCAGCCCCAGCATTTT.

The rearrangement uses TRBV28 and TRBJ1-1; D gene uncertain. Looked up from germline, CDR1 is MDHEN and CDR2 is SYDVKM. The V gene lost 8 bases and the J gene lost 1 base, with 8 bases spanning the gap. The length of the CDR3 is 12 residues. CDR3 in DNA: TGTGCCAGCTGGGCCGGGAACACTGAAGCTTTCTTT. Protein: CASWAGNTEAFF.

The rearrangement uses TRBV9 and TRBJ2-2; 8 nucleotides line up with TRBD2. Germline V gene data show CDR1 as SGDLS and CDR2 as YYNGEE. The junction had 1 base not matched to a gene; V was cut back by 3 bases and J by 0 bases. The CDR3 has 15 amino acids. The DNA for the CDR3 is TGTGCCAGCAGCGGTAGCGGGACGAACACCGGGGAGCTGTTTTTT. Protein sequence: CASSGSGTNTGELFF.

The rearrangement joins TRBV27 to TRBJ2-7; 7 nucleotides match TRBD1. In germline, CDR1 is MNHEY, CDR2 SMNVEV (reference sequence). The V segment lost 5 bases and the J segment 3 bases; nucleotides outside the gene matches: 7. The CDR3 is 14 amino acids. The CDR3 loop reads CASSVSGGFYEQYF. CDR3 DNA sequence: TGTGCCAGCAGTGTGTCAGGGGGATTCTACGAGCAGTACTTC.

The gene calls are TRBV27 and TRBJ2-3; D uncertain. Trimming took 5 bases from V and 6 from J, leaving 9 bases between them. The germline V gene encodes CDR1 MNHEY and CDR2 SMNVEV (reference sequence). This CDR3 is 12 amino acids long. In DNA form, the CDR3 reads TGTGCCAGCAGTCCCCCCTCGGATACGCAGTATTTT. Its translation: CASSPPSDTQYF.

In DNA, the CDR3 is TGTGCCAGCAGCCCTGGAGGGGGGGCCGGTGGCTATGGCTACACCTTC. This gives the protein CASSPGGGAGGYGYTF. The chain uses TRBV5-4 and TRBJ1-2; possible D gene TRBD1, 6 bases. The CDR3 spans 16 residues. From germline, CDR1 is SGHNT and CDR2 YYREEE (reference sequence). The V gene lost 4 bases and the J gene lost 4 bases, with 20 bases spanning the gap. Full variable domain (outside the CDR3, taken from reference TRBV5-4 and TRBJ1-2): ETGVTQSPTHLIKTRGQQVTLRCSSQSGHNTVSWYQQALGQGPQFIFQYYREEENGRGNFPPRFSGLQFPNYSSELNVNALELDDSALYLCASSPGGGAGGYGYTFGSGTRLTVV.

The chain combines TRBV27 with TRBJ1-1; 9 bases line up with TRBD1. Germline CDR1 and CDR2: MNHEY and SMNVEV (reference sequence). Trimming cost V 5 bases and J 11 bases; bases outside gene matches: 9. This CDR3 contains 13 residues. CDR3 loop: CASSTTGTGFAFF. In nucleotides, the CDR3 is TGTGCCAGCAGTACGACCGGGACAGGGTTCGCTTTCTTT.

The V call is TRBV4-3, the J call TRBJ1-2; TRBD1 might be the D (6 bases). The CDR3 sequence is 14 residues long. Per germline, CDR1 LGHNA and CDR2 YSLEER. V was clipped by 5 bases and J by 1 base, with 11 bases between them. The CDR3, as DNA: TGCGCCAGCAGCTTGACAGGTGATAACTATGGCTACACCTTC. Its protein product is CASSLTGDNYGYTF.

J is TRBJ1-1 and V is TRBV7-9; D not resolved. Trimming took 4 bases from V and 1 from J, leaving 13 bases between them. Germline CDR1 reads SEHNR; CDR2 reads FQNEAQ (reference sequence). The CDR3 runs 15 residues. The CDR3 DNA reads as TGTGCCAGCAGCTCCCGGGGTATGGCGAACACTGAAGCTTTCTTT. The encoded protein is CASSSRGMANTEAFF.

V usage is TRBV19 and J usage is TRBJ2-1; 8 bases are shared with TRBD2. V trimming: 6 bases; J trimming: 4 bases; junction bases outside the gene matches: 8. The CDR3 loop spans 15 amino acids. The germline V gene encodes CDR1 LNHDA and CDR2 SQIVND (reference sequence). CDR3 bases: TGTGCCAGTAGCCCGACTAGCGCGAGTTACAATGAGCAGTTCTTC. Amino acids: CASSPTSASYNEQFF. The full variable domain, rest sourced from reference TRBV19 and TRBJ2-1, is DGGITQSPKYLFRKEGQNVTLSCEQNLNHDAMYWYRQDPGQGLRLIYYSQIVNDFQKGDIAEGYSVSREKKESFPLTVTSAQKNPTAFYLCASSPTSASYNEQFFGPGTRLTVL.

The chain is built from TRBV7-9 and TRBJ1-2, with D perhaps matching TRBD1 (6 bases). The CDR3 runs to 15 residues. Between the trimmed V and J ends, which lost 4 bases and 0 bases, there was a span of 12 bases. Per germline, CDR1 SEHNR and CDR2 FQNEAQ (reference sequence). CDR3 DNA sequence: TGTGCCAGCAGCTCTACGACAGGATCTAACTATGGCTACACCTTC. Residues: CASSSTTGSNYGYTF.

The chain is built from TRBV24-1 and TRBJ1-2; a possible D gene is TRBD1 (6 bases). The germline CDR1 and CDR2 sequences are KGHDR and SFDVKD. The CDR3 consists of 16 residues. The ends were cut back, 0 bases at V and 8 bases at J, with 18 bases in the middle. Written as DNA, the CDR3 is TGTGCCACCAGTGATTTGAGCGCGAGGGGGTTGTACGGCTACACCTTC. Protein: CATSDLSARGLYGYTF.

The chain links TRBV10-3 to TRBJ2-6; D possibly corresponds to TRBD2 (6 bases). Trimming removed 7 bases from V and 3 bases from J, with 13 bases in between. Per the germline V gene, CDR1 is ENHRY and CDR2 is SYGVKD. The CDR3 sequence is 15 residues long. The CDR3 here is CAIMGTRGGANVLTF. DNA of the CDR3: TGTGCCATCATGGGGACGCGGGGTGGGGCCAACGTCCTGACTTTC.

The chain employs TRBV7-2 and TRBJ2-1; TRBD2 aligns across 7 bases. Germline CDR1 is SGHTA and CDR2 is FQGNSA. CDR3 length: 16 amino acids. Losses at the gene ends were 5 bases for V and 6 bases for J; bases not matched to a gene: 13. This CDR3 is CASSLRGGGILNEQFF. The CDR3 coding sequence is TGTGCCAGCAGCCTTCGGGGCGGGGGAATCCTCAATGAGCAGTTCTTC. The full variable domain, rest sourced from reference TRBV7-2 and TRBJ2-1, is GAGVSQSPSNKVTEKGKDVELRCDPISGHTALYWYRQSLGQGLEFLIYFQGNSAPDKSGLPSDRFSAERTGGSVSTLTIQRTQQEDSAVYLCASSLRGGGILNEQFFGPGTRLTVL.

This clone was picked up one time. The chain recombines TRBV28 with TRBJ2-7, with 11 bases identical to TRBD2. Germline trimming cut 5 bases from V and 0 bases from J; bases unmatched to any gene: 9. The CDR3 is made up of 17 amino acids. Per the germline V gene, CDR1 is MDHEN and CDR2 is SYDVKM. CDR3 region: CASSVGTSGGSSYEQYF. The DNA for the CDR3 is TGTGCCAGCAGTGTAGGGACTAGCGGAGGGAGCTCCTACGAGCAGTACTTC.

This clone was seen only a few times. The chain uses TRBV7-9 and TRBJ1-2, with D uncertain. The germline V gene has CDR1 SEHNR and CDR2 FQNEAQ (reference sequence). Trimming removed 4 bases at V and 14 bases at J, with 17 bases between. The CDR3 totals 12 residues. The CDR3 here is CASSSSAPARTF. In nucleotides, the CDR3 is TGTGCCAGCAGCTCCTCCGCCCCTGCGCGAACCTTC.